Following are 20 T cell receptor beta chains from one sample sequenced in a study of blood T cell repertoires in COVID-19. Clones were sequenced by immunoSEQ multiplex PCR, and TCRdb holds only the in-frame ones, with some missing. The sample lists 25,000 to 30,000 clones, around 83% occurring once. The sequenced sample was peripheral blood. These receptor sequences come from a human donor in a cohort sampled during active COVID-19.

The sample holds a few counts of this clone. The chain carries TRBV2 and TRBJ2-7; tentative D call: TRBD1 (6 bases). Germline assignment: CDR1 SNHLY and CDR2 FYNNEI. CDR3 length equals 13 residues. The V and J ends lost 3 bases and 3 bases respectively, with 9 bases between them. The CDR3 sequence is CASSDGQNYEQYF. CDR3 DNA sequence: TGTGCCAGCAGTGACGGACAGAACTACGAGCAGTACTTC. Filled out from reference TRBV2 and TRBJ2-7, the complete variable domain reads EPEVTQTPSHQVTQMGQEVILRCVPISNHLYFYWYRQILGQKVEFLVSFYNNEISEKSEIFDDQFSVERPDGSNFTLKIRSTKLEDSAMYFCASSDGQNYEQYFGPGTRLTVT.

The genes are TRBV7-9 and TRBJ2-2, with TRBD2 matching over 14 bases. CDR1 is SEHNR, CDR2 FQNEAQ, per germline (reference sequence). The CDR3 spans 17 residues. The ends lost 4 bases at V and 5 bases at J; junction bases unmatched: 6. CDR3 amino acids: CASSSTSGRARTGELFF. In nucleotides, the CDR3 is TGTGCCAGCAGCTCGACTAGCGGGAGGGCCCGAACCGGGGAGCTGTTTTTT.

The CDR3 DNA reads as TGTGCCAGCAGCGTAGGATTCGGAGGGTTCGAGGAGACCCAGTACTTC. Its translation is CASSVGFGGFEETQYF. This chain links TRBV9 with TRBJ2-5; tentatively, D is TRBD2 (6 bases). The CDR3 is 16 amino acids. The V gene's germline CDR1 is SGDLS and CDR2 YYNGEE. V was trimmed by 0 bases and J by 5 bases, leaving 17 bases between them.

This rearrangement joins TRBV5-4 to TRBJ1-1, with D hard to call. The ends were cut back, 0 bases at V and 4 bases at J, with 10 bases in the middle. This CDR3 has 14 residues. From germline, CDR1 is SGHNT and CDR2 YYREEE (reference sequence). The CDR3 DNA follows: TGTGCCAGCAGCTTGGATTGGGGAGGCACTGAAGCTTTCTTT. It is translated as CASSLDWGGTEAFF.

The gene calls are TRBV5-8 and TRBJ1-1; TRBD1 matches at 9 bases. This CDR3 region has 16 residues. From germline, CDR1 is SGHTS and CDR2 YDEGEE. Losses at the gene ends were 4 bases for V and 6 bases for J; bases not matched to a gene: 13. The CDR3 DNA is TGTGCCAGCAGCCTTACCCCGGGACAGGGAATCCCTGAAGCTTTCTTT. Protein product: CASSLTPGQGIPEAFF.

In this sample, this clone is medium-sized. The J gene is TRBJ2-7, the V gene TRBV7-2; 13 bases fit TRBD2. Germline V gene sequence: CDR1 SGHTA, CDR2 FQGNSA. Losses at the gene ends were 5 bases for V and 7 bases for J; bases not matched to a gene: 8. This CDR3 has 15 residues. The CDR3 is CASSPTSGREGEQYF. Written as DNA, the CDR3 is TGTGCCAGCAGCCCTACTAGCGGGAGGGAAGGGGAGCAGTACTTC.

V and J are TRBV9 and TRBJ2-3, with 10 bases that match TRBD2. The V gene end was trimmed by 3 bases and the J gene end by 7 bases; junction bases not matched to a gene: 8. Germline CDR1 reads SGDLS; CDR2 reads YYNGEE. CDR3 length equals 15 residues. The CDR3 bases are TGTGCCAGCAGCGCGCCTAGCGGGGGCACCAATACGCAGTATTTT. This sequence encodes CASSAPSGGTNTQYF.

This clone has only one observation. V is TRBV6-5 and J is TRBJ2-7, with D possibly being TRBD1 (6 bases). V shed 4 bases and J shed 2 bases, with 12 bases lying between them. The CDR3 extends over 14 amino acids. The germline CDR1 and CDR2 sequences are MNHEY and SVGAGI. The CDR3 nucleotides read TGTGCCAGCAGTTCGAACAGGGAAACCTACGAGCAGTACTTC. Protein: CASSSNRETYEQYF.

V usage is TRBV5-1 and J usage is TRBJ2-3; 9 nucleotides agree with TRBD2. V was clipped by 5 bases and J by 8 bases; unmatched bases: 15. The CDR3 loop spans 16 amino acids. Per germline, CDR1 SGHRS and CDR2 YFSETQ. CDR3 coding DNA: TGCGCCAGCAGGCCCGCTCTAGCGGGGTCTGGGTCTACGCAGTATTTT. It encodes CASRPALAGSGSTQYF.

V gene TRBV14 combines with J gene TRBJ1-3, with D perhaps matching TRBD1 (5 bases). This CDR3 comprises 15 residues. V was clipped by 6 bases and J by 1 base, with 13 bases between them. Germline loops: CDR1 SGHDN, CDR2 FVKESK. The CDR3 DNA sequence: TGTGCCAGCAGACCCTTGGGGGGTTCTGGAAACACCATATATTTT. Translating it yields CASRPLGGSGNTIYF. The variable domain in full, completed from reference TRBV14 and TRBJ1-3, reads EAGVTQFPSHSVIEKGQTVTLRCDPISGHDNLYWYRRVMGKEIKFLLHFVKESKQDESGMPNNRFLAERTGGTYSTLKVQPAELEDSGVYFCASRPLGGSGNTIYFGEGSWLTVV.

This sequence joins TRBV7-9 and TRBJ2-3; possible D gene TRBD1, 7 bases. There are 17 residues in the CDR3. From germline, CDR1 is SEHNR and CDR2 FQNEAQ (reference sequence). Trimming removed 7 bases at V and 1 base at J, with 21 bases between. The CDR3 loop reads CASTGGQHLPGTDTQYF. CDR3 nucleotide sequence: TGTGCCAGCACCGGGGGACAGCACCTCCCAGGCACAGATACGCAGTATTTT.

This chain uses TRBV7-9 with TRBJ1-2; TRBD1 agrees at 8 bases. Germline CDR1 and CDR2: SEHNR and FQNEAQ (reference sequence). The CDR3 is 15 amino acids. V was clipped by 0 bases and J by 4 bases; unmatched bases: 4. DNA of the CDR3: TGTGCCAGCAGCTTAGCTGTGGACAGGGCCTATGGCTACACCTTC. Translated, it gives CASSLAVDRAYGYTF.

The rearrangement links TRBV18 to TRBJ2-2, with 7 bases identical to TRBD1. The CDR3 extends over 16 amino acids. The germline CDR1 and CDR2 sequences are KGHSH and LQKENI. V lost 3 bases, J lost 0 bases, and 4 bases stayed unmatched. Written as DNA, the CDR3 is TGTGCCAGCTCACCGCGACAGGGTTCGAACACCGGGGAGCTGTTTTTT. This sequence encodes CASSPRQGSNTGELFF.

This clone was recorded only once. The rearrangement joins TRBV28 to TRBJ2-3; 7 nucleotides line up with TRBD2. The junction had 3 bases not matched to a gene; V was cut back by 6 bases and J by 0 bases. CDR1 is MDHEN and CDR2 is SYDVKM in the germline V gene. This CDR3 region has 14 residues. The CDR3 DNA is TGTGCCAGCAGCCCTAGCGGCAGCACAGATACGCAGTATTTT. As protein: CASSPSGSTDTQYF.

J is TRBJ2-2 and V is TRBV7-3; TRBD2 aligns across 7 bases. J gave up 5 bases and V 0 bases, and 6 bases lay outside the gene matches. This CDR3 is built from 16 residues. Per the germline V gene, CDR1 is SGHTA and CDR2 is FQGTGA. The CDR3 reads CASSLTPAGLTGELFF. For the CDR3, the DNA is TGTGCCAGCAGCTTAACGCCAGCGGGACTAACCGGGGAGCTGTTTTTT.

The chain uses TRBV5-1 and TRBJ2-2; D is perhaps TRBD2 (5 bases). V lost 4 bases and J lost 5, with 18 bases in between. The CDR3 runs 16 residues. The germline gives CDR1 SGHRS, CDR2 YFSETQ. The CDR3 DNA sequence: TGCGCCAGCAGCACCGGTAGCGTCATAGGGACCGGGGAGCTGTTTTTT. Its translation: CASSTGSVIGTGELFF.

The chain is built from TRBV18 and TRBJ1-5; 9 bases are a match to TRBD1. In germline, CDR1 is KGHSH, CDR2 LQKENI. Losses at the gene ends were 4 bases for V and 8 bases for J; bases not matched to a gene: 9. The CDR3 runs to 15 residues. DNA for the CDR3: TGTGCCAGCTCACTACTGGGACAGGGTGCAGAGCCCCAGCATTTT. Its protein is CASSLLGQGAEPQHF.

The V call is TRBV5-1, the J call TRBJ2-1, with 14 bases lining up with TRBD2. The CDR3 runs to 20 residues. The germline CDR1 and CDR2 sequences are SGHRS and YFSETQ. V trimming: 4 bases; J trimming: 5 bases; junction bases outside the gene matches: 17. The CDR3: CASSRGGLAGGHSTHNEQFF. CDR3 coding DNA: TGCGCCAGCAGCCGGGGCGGACTAGCGGGGGGCCACTCGACTCACAATGAGCAGTTCTTC.

CDR3 in DNA: TGTGCCAGCAGCCCACCCCGGACAGGGAACACTGAAGCTTTCTTT. This translates into CASSPPRTGNTEAFF. V is TRBV3-1 (or the pseudogene TRBV3-2) and J is TRBJ1-1; TRBD1 aligns across 7 bases. This CDR3 is 15 amino acids long. Germline CDR1 reads LGHDT; CDR2 reads YNNKEL (reference sequence). Trimming took 4 bases from V and 1 from J; bases not matched to a gene: 6.

This chain's CDR3 is CASSQELAAWEQFF. DNA for the CDR3: TGCGCCAGCAGCCAAGAACTAGCGGCATGGGAGCAGTTCTTC. This rearrangement joins TRBV4-1 to TRBJ2-1; 8 bases match TRBD2. The CDR3 loop spans 14 amino acids. The V gene end was trimmed by 0 bases and the J gene end by 10 bases; junction bases not matched to a gene: 5. Per the germline V gene, CDR1 is MGHRA and CDR2 is YSYEKL.